One and the same sample provided the 3 T cell receptor beta chains below, sequenced in a study of T cell responses to AZD1222 COVID-19 vaccine. Generated by immunoSEQ multiplex PCR, the TCRdb table keeps only in-frame clones and is missing some. The sample has 95,000 to 100,000 clones; roughly 90% are singletons. The source was peripheral blood, collected 28 days after the second AZD1222 dose. All receptors come from an adult who received the AZD1222 COVID-19 vaccine.

The V and J genes are TRBV5-1 and TRBJ2-2; no clear D gene. Germline assignment: CDR1 SGHRS and CDR2 YFSETQ. With 0 bases removed from V and 0 bases from J, the gap between germline ends came to 9 bases. The CDR3 extends over 16 amino acids. In DNA, the CDR3 is TGCGCCAGCAGCTTGGCCGTAACCACGAACACCGGGGAGCTGTTTTTT. Protein product: CASSLAVTTNTGELFF. The entire variable domain, with the rest obtained from reference TRBV5-1 and TRBJ2-2, is as follows: KAGVTQTPRYLIKTRGQQVTLSCSPISGHRSVSWYQQTPGQGLQFLFEYFSETQRNKGNFPGRFSGRQFSNSRSEMNVSTLELGDSALYLCASSLAVTTNTGELFFGEGSRLTVL.

This sequence joins TRBV15 and TRBJ2-2; the D gene is possibly TRBD1 (6 bases). CDR3 length equals 13 residues. CDR1 and CDR2 (germline): LNHNV, YYDKDF (reference sequence). Trimming removed 4 bases at V and 5 bases at J, with 8 bases between. This CDR3 is CATSKGETGELFF. The CDR3 DNA follows: TGTGCCACCAGCAAGGGGGAAACCGGGGAGCTGTTTTTT.

The V call is TRBV28, the J call TRBJ2-4; the match to TRBD2 covers 7 bases. CDR1 is MDHEN, CDR2 SYDVKM, per germline. V shed 8 bases, J shed 8 bases, and the junction held 3 bases outside the gene matches. CDR3 length: 11 amino acids. The CDR3 loop is CASGRADIQYF. The CDR3 nucleotides are TGTGCCAGCGGGAGGGCAGACATTCAGTACTTC.